This T cell receptor beta chain is from a study of T cell responses to AZD1222 COVID-19 vaccine. Study-wide results and caveats: Clonal diversity may have been underestimated, and the donors were mostly white British, with more females than males.

The data were produced by immunoSEQ multiplex PCR, yet TCRdb's version contains in-frame clones alone and is incomplete. The sample yields about 140,000 clones, nearly 95% seen once. The ends were cut back, 4 bases at V and 4 bases at J, with 11 bases in the middle. The CDR3 is 14 amino acids. In germline, CDR1 is LGHDT, CDR2 YNNKEL (reference sequence). It was second doses at about 4 or about 12 weeks that were pooled. Details on this clone: What it binds is not known.

The sequenced sample was peripheral blood, obtained 28 days after the second AZD1222 dose. The genes are TRBV3-1 (or the pseudogene TRBV3-2) and TRBJ2-1, with a weak D call TRBD2 (6 bases). The receptor comes from an adult who received the AZD1222 COVID-19 vaccine. The CDR3 sequence: CASSRRTIYNEQFF. CDR3 nucleotide sequence: TGTGCCAGCAGCCGACGGACTATTTACAATGAGCAGTTCTTC.